This T cell receptor (beta chain) was identified in a study of control samples from healthy donors and cancer patients. V shed 4 bases and J shed 5 bases, with 12 bases lying between them. This CDR3 is 13 amino acids long. From germline, CDR1 is SGDLS and CDR2 YYNGEE. The protocol was immunoSEQ multiplex PCR, while the TCRdb copy is restricted to in-frame clones and leaves out a portion. The sample carries under 7,500 clones, around 82% recorded once. This clonotype originated in an older man with lung cancer. Input material: PBMCs. This chain links TRBV9 with TRBJ1-2, with a tentative D call TRBD1 (5 bases). CDR3 loop: CASSPSQGYGYTF. DNA for the CDR3: TGTGCCAGCAGCCCCAGCCAGGGATATGGCTACACCTTC.